This TCR beta chain comes out of a study of control samples from healthy donors and cancer patients. The assay was immunoSEQ multiplex PCR, and TCRdb's table has in-frame clones only and misses some. The sample lists about 65,000 clones, about nine tenths occurring once. The CDR3 extends over 15 amino acids. Germline loops: CDR1 MNHGY, CDR2 SVAAGI. Trimming shortened V by 4 bases and J by 3 bases, and 13 bases separated the two germline ends. V is TRBV6-9 and J is TRBJ1-3; D is perhaps TRBD1 (6 bases). Sample: PBMCs. The clonotype originates from a woman in her 50s with colorectal cancer. CDR3 nucleotide sequence: TGTGCCAGCAGTTTCCGGGGGCTAGTTGGAAACACCATATATTTT. Translation gives CASSFRGLVGNTIYF.